The 30 T cell receptor beta chains below come from one sample, sequenced in a study of T cell responses to AZD1222 COVID-19 vaccine. Using immunoSEQ multiplex PCR, the repertoire was profiled, and TCRdb retains in-frame clones only, with some absent. The table includes 90,000 to 150,000 clones, roughly 86% detected once. Sequenced material: peripheral blood, taken on day 0 of AZD1222 vaccination. The receptors shown here come from an adult in good health.

The gene calls are TRBV4-1 and TRBJ2-2, with 9 bases lining up with TRBD1. V was clipped by 0 bases and J by 0 bases; unmatched bases: 5. Germline V gives CDR1 MGHRA, CDR2 YSYEKL. CDR3 length equals 18 residues. The CDR3: CASSQDYRDRANTGELFF. As DNA, the CDR3 is TGCGCCAGCAGCCAAGATTACCGGGACAGGGCGAACACCGGGGAGCTGTTTTTT.

This chain connects TRBV6-4 to TRBJ2-3, with a tentative D call TRBD1 (5 bases). In germline, CDR1 is MRHNA, CDR2 SNTAGT. Trimming took 2 bases from V and 2 from J, leaving 14 bases between them. The CDR3 consists of 16 residues. CDR3 sequence (DNA): TGTGCCAGCAGTGACAGCAGGGAAAAGATCACAGATACGCAGTATTTT. Its protein is CASSDSREKITDTQYF.

CDR3 sequence reads: CATRPGQGLGNTEAFF. Here the CDR3 DNA reads TGTGCCACCCGACCGGGACAGGGGTTAGGGAACACTGAAGCTTTCTTT. This rearrangement joins TRBV2 to TRBJ1-1; TRBD1 aligns across 10 bases. The CDR3 totals 16 residues. Germline values: CDR1 SNHLY, CDR2 FYNNEI. V was clipped by 10 bases and J by 1 base; unmatched bases: 12.

This chain joins TRBV5-1 and TRBJ1-1, with D uncertain. Germline CDR1 reads SGHRS; CDR2 reads YFSETQ. Trimming cost V 3 bases and J 4 bases, with 16 bases left between them. The CDR3 extends over 15 amino acids. The CDR3: CASSSTGIRGTEAFF. CDR3 DNA sequence: TGCGCCAGCAGCTCAACCGGGATTCGGGGCACTGAAGCTTTCTTT.

The chain is built from TRBV10-1 and TRBJ2-1; perhaps D is TRBD1 or TRBD2 (5 bases each). The length of the CDR3 is 13 residues. The germline CDR1 and CDR2 sequences are WNHNN and SYGVQD (reference sequence). V was trimmed by 0 bases and J by 9 bases, leaving 9 bases between them. The CDR3 DNA reads TGCGCCAGCAGTGAGTCGGGACGGGGTGAGCAGTTCTTC. It translates to CASSESGRGEQFF.

The rearrangement joins TRBV10-3 to TRBJ2-7; 14 bases align to TRBD2. Germline lookup yields CDR1 ENHRY and CDR2 SYGVKD. The CDR3 is 17 amino acids. The ends lost 7 bases at V and 3 bases at J; junction bases unmatched: 11. The CDR3 nucleotides are TGTGCCATCACCCCTGGGACTAGCGGGGGACCAAACTACGAGCAGTACTTC. It specifies CAITPGTSGGPNYEQYF.

The chain uses TRBV6-5 and TRBJ1-6, with 9 positions matching TRBD1. The CDR3 sequence is 15 residues long. Trimming took 6 bases from V and 5 from J; bases not matched to a gene: 5. CDR1 and CDR2 (germline): MNHEY, SVGAGI. The CDR3 loop is CASSRGQGHNSPLHF. CDR3 DNA sequence: TGTGCCAGCAGCCGGGGACAGGGCCATAATTCACCCCTCCACTTT.

The chain carries TRBV3-1 (or the pseudogene TRBV3-2) and TRBJ2-3, with TRBD2 identical over 9 bases. V was clipped by 3 bases and J by 3 bases; unmatched bases: 13. The CDR3 has 18 residues. Germline CDR1 and CDR2: LGHDT and YNNKEL (reference sequence). CDR3: CASSHPLLAGRTTDTQYF. CDR3 sequence (DNA): TGTGCCAGCAGCCATCCCTTACTAGCGGGCCGTACAACAGATACGCAGTATTTT.

V usage is TRBV24-1 and J usage is TRBJ2-7, with a tentative D call TRBD1 (6 bases). The ends were cut back, 5 bases at V and 1 base at J, with 23 bases in the middle. Germline lookup yields CDR1 KGHDR and CDR2 SFDVKD. CDR3 length: 18 amino acids. The CDR3 protein is CATSALSNLNRESYEQYF. DNA of the CDR3: TGTGCCACCAGTGCCCTATCCAATCTTAACAGGGAATCCTACGAGCAGTACTTC.

V and J are TRBV6-2 or TRBV6-3 and TRBJ1-6; D is ambiguous. Trimming left V 6 bases short and J 14 bases short, with 20 bases between. There are 14 residues in the CDR3. Germline V gene sequence: CDR1 MNHEY, CDR2 SVGEGT. CDR3 coding DNA: TGTGCCAGCAGCCTCGCCGGGCGGAGTCAAGCCCTCCACTTT. This sequence encodes CASSLAGRSQALHF.

The V call is TRBV30, the J call TRBJ2-5; 9 positions match TRBD1. The CDR3 spans 13 residues. The V and J ends lost 4 bases and 5 bases, in that order; junction bases with no gene match: 5. Germline lookup yields CDR1 GTSNPN and CDR2 SVGIG (reference sequence). CDR3 protein: CAWNRDREETQYF. The CDR3, as DNA: TGTGCCTGGAACCGGGACAGGGAGGAGACCCAGTACTTC.

The rearrangement links TRBV11-2 to TRBJ1-5; D is undetermined. The germline V gene encodes CDR1 SGHAT and CDR2 FQNNGV. The CDR3 extends over 14 amino acids. Trimming removed 3 bases from V and 3 bases from J, with 9 bases in between. DNA for the CDR3: TGTGCCAGCAGCTTGGAAGGGTACAATCAGCCCCAGCATTTT. Amino acids: CASSLEGYNQPQHF. Full variable domain (outside the CDR3, taken from reference TRBV11-2 and TRBJ1-5): EAGVAQSPRYKIIEKRQSVAFWCNPISGHATLYWYQQILGQGPKLLIQFQNNGVVDDSQLPKDRFSAERLKGVDSTLKIQPAKLEDSAVYLCASSLEGYNQPQHFGDGTRLSIL.

For this clone: Other DNA sequences in the sample encode the same CDR3. This chain's CDR3 is CASSRGLEETQYF. The CDR3 DNA sequence: TGTGCCAGCAGTCGAGGGCTGGAAGAGACCCAGTACTTC. This rearrangement joins TRBV28 to TRBJ2-5, with D possibly TRBD2 on 5 matching bases. Germline CDR1 is MDHEN and CDR2 is SYDVKM. Trimming removed 5 bases at V and 3 bases at J, with 10 bases between. The CDR3 spans 13 residues.

The chain employs TRBV6-1 and TRBJ2-7; TRBD1 agrees at 7 bases. CDR1 and CDR2 from the germline V gene are MNHNS and SASEGT. This CDR3 is 16 amino acids long. Trimming cost V 2 bases and J 3 bases; bases outside gene matches: 10. The CDR3 sequence: CASSEKAGGYGYEQYF. DNA for the CDR3: TGTGCCAGCAGTGAAAAGGCAGGGGGATACGGCTACGAGCAGTACTTC.

The chain recombines TRBV19 with TRBJ1-3, with unresolved D. The V end was cut by 6 bases, the J end by 0 bases, with 12 bases between. The CDR3 is 15 amino acids. Germline values: CDR1 LNHDA, CDR2 SQIVND (reference sequence). CDR3 amino acids: CASSTGRGSGNTIYF. The CDR3 region has the DNA TGTGCCAGTAGCACCGGACGGGGCTCTGGAAACACCATATATTTT.

The chain has TRBV28 and TRBJ1-1; D is ambiguous. With 5 bases removed from V and 11 bases from J, the gap between germline ends came to 21 bases. CDR1 and CDR2 (germline): MDHEN, SYDVKM. This CDR3 has 14 amino acids. The chain's CDR3 is CASSPTRLGLGAFF. CDR3 DNA: TGTGCCAGCAGTCCGACCCGATTAGGGCTGGGCGCTTTCTTT. The full variable domain, rest sourced from reference TRBV28 and TRBJ1-1, is DVKVTQSSRYLVKRTGEKVFLECVQDMDHENMFWYRQDPGLGLRLIYFSYDVKMKEKGDIPEGYSVSREKKERFSLILESASTNQTSMYLCASSPTRLGLGAFFGQGTRLTVV.

This clone appeared a single time. The chain joins TRBV27 to TRBJ1-2; D is undetermined. Germline V gene sequence: CDR1 MNHEY, CDR2 SMNVEV (reference sequence). V lost 0 bases, J lost 0 bases, and 11 bases lay in between. The CDR3 length is 16 residues. CDR3 region: CASSLSATPTNYGYTF. CDR3 bases: TGTGCCAGCAGTTTATCGGCAACACCCACTAACTATGGCTACACCTTC.

The V gene is TRBV6-5, the J gene TRBJ2-7; maybe TRBD2 (6 bases). Germline V gives CDR1 MNHEY, CDR2 SVGAGI. Trimming took 6 bases from V and 7 from J, leaving 22 bases between them. The length of the CDR3 is 15 residues. The CDR3 here is CASSPGTGAPGEQYF. DNA of the CDR3: TGTGCCAGCAGCCCCGGGACTGGGGCCCCGGGTGAGCAGTACTTC.

The chain links TRBV10-3 to TRBJ2-7; a possible D gene is TRBD1 (7 bases). This CDR3 is built from 13 residues. Germline CDR1 ENHRY, CDR2 SYGVKD. The ends were cut back, 6 bases at V and 1 base at J, with 10 bases in the middle. The CDR3 coding sequence is TGTGCCATCAGGGCGGGACAGTCCTACGAGCAGTACTTC. This encodes CAIRAGQSYEQYF.

This rearrangement joins TRBV12-3 or TRBV12-4 to TRBJ2-7, with D maybe TRBD2 (6 bases). V dropped 4 bases and J dropped 9 bases, with 13 bases sitting between them. This CDR3 has 12 amino acids. CDR3 in DNA: TGTGCCAGCAGTTCCCCCCCTAGCGCGCAGTACTTC. The encoded protein is CASSSPPSAQYF.

This clone was seen only once. V gene TRBV6-5 combines with J gene TRBJ1-2; the match to TRBD1 covers 8 bases. V lost 3 bases and J lost 6; bases outside the gene matches: 6. CDR1 MNHEY and CDR2 SVGAGI come from the germline V gene. This CDR3 comprises 14 residues. In DNA, the CDR3 is TGTGCCAGCAGTTATGGGGCAGGGGGCAATGGCTACACCTTC. Amino acid sequence: CASSYGAGGNGYTF.

The genes are TRBV23-1 and TRBJ1-1; D gene unclear. TRBV23-1 is designated an ORF whose function remains uncertain. V was pared by 7 bases and J by 6 bases, with 15 bases between. The CDR3 extends over 13 amino acids. The chain's CDR3 is CASIPREGSEAFF. DNA for the CDR3: TGCGCCAGCATTCCGCGAGAGGGATCTGAAGCTTTCTTT.

The chain carries TRBV5-1 and TRBJ2-1; 7 bases are shared with TRBD2. The V gene's germline CDR1 is SGHRS and CDR2 YFSETQ. This CDR3 contains 14 residues. The junction had 5 bases not matched to a gene; V was cut back by 2 bases and J by 6 bases. In nucleotides, the CDR3 is TGCGCCAGCAGCTTCGGCGGGAGAGGCAATGAGCAGTTCTTC. It specifies CASSFGGRGNEQFF.

The chain uses TRBV14 and TRBJ2-7; tentatively, D is TRBD1 (5 bases). This CDR3 is 15 amino acids long. Per the germline V gene, CDR1 is SGHDN and CDR2 is FVKESK. The V and J ends lost 4 bases and 5 bases respectively, with 18 bases between them. CDR3 region: CASSLSRTPLHEQYF. CDR3 coding DNA: TGTGCCAGCAGCCTCAGCCGGACACCCCTCCACGAGCAGTACTTC. The complete variable domain, with remaining parts taken from reference TRBV14 and TRBJ2-7, reads EAGVTQFPSHSVIEKGQTVTLRCDPISGHDNLYWYRRVMGKEIKFLLHFVKESKQDESGMPNNRFLAERTGGTYSTLKVQPAELEDSGVYFCASSLSRTPLHEQYFGPGTRLTVT.

This chain links TRBV7-6 with TRBJ2-6; 12 nucleotides line up with TRBD2. Germline-derived CDR1 and CDR2 are SGHVS and FNYEAQ. With 2 bases clipped from V and 2 bases from J, the junction kept 4 bases outside the gene matches. CDR3 length equals 18 residues. CDR3 residues: CASSLRLAGETGANVLTF. CDR3 sequence (DNA): TGTGCCAGCAGCTTAAGACTAGCGGGGGAAACTGGGGCCAACGTCCTGACTTTC.

The chain employs TRBV5-6 and TRBJ1-2; 10 positions agree with TRBD1. V gave up 4 bases and J gave up 4 bases; unmatched junction bases: 7. This CDR3 comprises 15 residues. The V gene's germline CDR1 is SGHDT and CDR2 YYEEEE. This chain's CDR3 is CASSPMTGGFYGYTF. The CDR3 bases are TGTGCCAGCAGCCCCATGACAGGGGGCTTCTATGGCTACACCTTC.

This chain joins TRBV5-8 and TRBJ2-1; a weak D match, TRBD2 (8 bases). CDR1 is SGHTS and CDR2 is YDEGEE in the germline V gene. This CDR3 has 18 residues. V lost 3 bases, J lost 2 bases, and 21 bases lay in between. Written as DNA, the CDR3 is TGTGCCAGCAGCTCGGACAGGAGCTCGGGGGGGACCTACAATGAGCAGTTCTTC. As protein: CASSSDRSSGGTYNEQFF.

This chain connects TRBV19 to TRBJ1-1, with no clear D. CDR1 LNHDA and CDR2 SQIVND come from the germline V gene (reference sequence). Trimming removed 4 bases from V and 7 bases from J, with 10 bases in between. The CDR3 extends over 12 amino acids. This CDR3 is CASSKVQHEAFF. The CDR3 bases are TGTGCCAGTAGTAAGGTTCAACATGAAGCTTTCTTT.

This sequence joins TRBV7-9 and TRBJ2-3; 9 bases are a match to TRBD2. V lost 5 bases to trimming and J lost 11 bases; unmatched junction nucleotides: 20. The CDR3 is made up of 17 amino acids. Germline CDR1 SEHNR, CDR2 FQNEAQ (reference sequence). Written as DNA, the CDR3 is TGTGCCAGCAGCGCCCGCGCAGTCGGGCTAGCGGGAAGTATGCAGTATTTT. It is translated as CASSARAVGLAGSMQYF.

The V and J genes are TRBV10-2 and TRBJ2-5; 11 positions match TRBD2. This CDR3 has 15 amino acids. The J segment lost 4 bases and the V segment lost 6 bases, leaving 7 bases of the junction unmatched. CDR1 and CDR2 from the germline V gene are WSHSY and SAAADI. CDR3: CASRDGLAGGETQYF. In nucleotides, the CDR3 is TGCGCCAGCAGGGATGGACTAGCGGGTGGAGAGACCCAGTACTTC.